This TCR beta chain was identified in a study of spatial heterogeneity in lung cancer. For the study at large: Detected beta-chain sequences consistently exceeded alpha-chain sequences.

This clonotype was picked up a small number of times. With the library built for alpha chains, this beta chain is off target and its frequency is not meaningful. Time point of the sample: sample taken at primary tumor resection. Germline trimming cut 6 bases from V and 2 bases from J; bases unmatched to any gene: 14. CDR1 and CDR2 from the germline V gene are MNHEY and SVGAGI. CDR3 size: 18 residues. TCRdb re-called the 5' RACE reads with MiXCR, one entry per CDR3 protein. Of 6,000 or so distinct CDR3 sequences listed, 9.5% to 15% are singletons. Specimen: lung tissue, collected at surgery. This receptor was identified in a human donor with early-stage non-small cell lung cancer. The rearrangement links TRBV6-5 to TRBJ1-1; TRBD1 matches 11 bases. The CDR3 DNA sequence: TGTGCCAGCAGCTACCTAGTTCCGGGACAGGGGGTTAACACTGAAGCTTTCTTT. It codes for CASSYLVPGQGVNTEAFF.